This record concerns one T cell receptor (beta chain) sequence. This entry is derived from a study of T cells in Graves' hyperthyroidism and ophthalmopathy. Germline-derived CDR1 and CDR2 are LNHDA and SQIVND (reference sequence). There are 15 residues in the CDR3. V lost 5 bases to trimming and J lost 6 bases; unmatched junction nucleotides: 10. Clinicians diagnosed patients from clinical symptoms, serum thyroxine and TRAb, thyroid ultrasound and orbital computed tomography. RNA transcripts served as the template for amplifying TCR beta CDR3 regions. The HTBI primer set served for first-round RT-PCR of the TCR CDR3. TCRdb fed the multiplex PCR reads into MiXCR, producing one record per CDR3 protein. Among about 580,000 distinct CDR3 sequences listed, about 15% were seen once.

This rearrangement joins TRBV19 to TRBJ1-5; the match to TRBD1 covers 7 bases. This clonotype originated in a woman aged 25 to 45 with Graves' hyperthyroidism that later progressed to Graves' ophthalmopathy. Sequencing was done on a sample of blood. This CDR3 is CASSGRQGRSQPQHF. The CDR3 DNA follows: TGTGCCAGTAGTGGACGACAGGGTAGGTCTCAGCCCCAGCATTTT. Filled out from reference TRBV19 and TRBJ1-5, the complete variable domain reads DGGITQSPKYLFRKEGQNVTLSCEQNLNHDAMYWYRQDPGQGLRLIYYSQIVNDFQKGDIAEGYSVSREKKESFPLTVTSAQKNPTAFYLCASSGRQGRSQPQHFGDGTRLSIL.